These 21 T cell receptor beta chains were all obtained from the same sample, sequenced in a study of cytomegalovirus exposure and HLA in healthy donors. 60 Vbeta and 13 Jbeta primers were used in PCR. The data were produced by immunoSEQ multiplex PCR, yet TCRdb's version contains in-frame clones alone and is incomplete. The repertoire includes fewer than 200,000 clones, around four fifths of them detected once, and about 1.3% sits in the top ten. Sequencing input: PBMCs. All receptors derive from a man aged 25 to 40 in good health and CMV-seronegative.

In this sample, this clone turned up a few times. V gene TRBV11-2 combines with J gene TRBJ1-4; TRBD1 agrees at 7 bases. Germline V gene data show CDR1 as SGHAT and CDR2 as FQNNGV. J was trimmed by 6 bases and V by 5 bases; bases with no gene match: 6. There are 14 residues in the CDR3. The CDR3 nucleotides read TGTGCCAGCAGCGCCCGACAGGGTGATGAAAAACTGTTTTTT. Its protein product is CASSARQGDEKLFF.

This chain uses TRBV19 with TRBJ2-7; D not certain. This CDR3 region has 15 residues. Germline V gene lookup returns CDR1 LNHDA and CDR2 SQIVND (reference sequence). The V end was cut by 3 bases, the J end by 0 bases, with 12 bases between. The CDR3 DNA reads as TGTGCCAGTAGTATCGCCGGAGACGCCTCCTACGAGCAGTACTTC. Its protein product is CASSIAGDASYEQYF.

The rearrangement links TRBV9 to TRBJ1-4; perhaps TRBD1 as D (5 bases). Germline loops: CDR1 SGDLS, CDR2 YYNGEE. The CDR3 length is 14 residues. V dropped 3 bases and J dropped 5 bases, with 11 bases sitting between them. The CDR3, as DNA: TGTGCCAGCAGCGGCAGACAGCAGAATGAAAAACTGTTTTTT. Its protein product is CASSGRQQNEKLFF.

The rearrangement uses TRBV18 and TRBJ1-3; tentative D call: TRBD1 (6 bases). Germline CDR1 and CDR2: KGHSH and LQKENI. Trimming removed 3 bases from V and 0 bases from J, with 12 bases in between. The CDR3 covers 16 residues. Written as DNA, the CDR3 is TGTGCCAGCTCACCGCCGACAGGAGTCTCTGGAAACACCATATATTTT. Its protein product is CASSPPTGVSGNTIYF.

The chain joins TRBV5-6 to TRBJ2-1; possibly TRBD2 for D (7 bases). CDR3 length: 15 amino acids. The V gene's germline CDR1 is SGHDT and CDR2 YYEEEE. The V end was cut by 4 bases, the J end by 4 bases, with 15 bases between. The CDR3 DNA reads TGTGCCAGCAGCCTTCCGCGGGGGCCATACAATGAGCAGTTCTTC. Amino acids: CASSLPRGPYNEQFF.

This chain connects TRBV19 to TRBJ2-7, with a possible D match to TRBD2 (5 bases). CDR1 and CDR2 from the germline V gene are LNHDA and SQIVND (reference sequence). V lost 5 bases and J lost 7, with 12 bases in between. The CDR3 spans 12 residues. CDR3 DNA: TGTGCCAGTAGTCCGTGGCCGGGGGAGCAGTACTTC. Translating gives CASSPWPGEQYF.

The chain links TRBV5-1 to TRBJ2-5, with D possibly TRBD1 on 5 matching bases. The J call may not be correct, given that the DNA end is closer to TRBJ2-7. CDR3 size: 13 residues. Per germline, CDR1 SGHRS and CDR2 YFSETQ. The CDR3 bases are TGCGCCAGCAGCCCCCTGGGGCGCTCCGAGCAGTACTTC. This codes for CASSPLGRSEQYF.

This clone has a single count. The J gene is TRBJ1-4, the V gene TRBV5-4; no clear D gene. V lost 4 bases to trimming and J lost 8 bases, with 15 bases between them. CDR1 is SGHNT and CDR2 is YYREEE in the germline V gene (reference sequence). The CDR3 has 14 amino acids. The CDR3 region is CASSLGSSSEKLFF. The CDR3 coding sequence is TGTGCCAGCAGCCTCGGGTCGTCCAGCGAAAAACTGTTTTTT.

The chain employs TRBV19 and TRBJ2-6, with 12 nucleotides matching TRBD1. The CDR3 sequence is 19 residues long. From germline, CDR1 is LNHDA and CDR2 SQIVND (reference sequence). Trimming at V came to 5 bases and at J to 2 bases, leaving 10 bases not matched to a gene. CDR3 residues: CASSSPGTGGFAGANVLTF. CDR3 nucleotide sequence: TGTGCCAGTAGTTCACCCGGGACAGGGGGCTTTGCTGGGGCCAACGTCCTGACTTTC.

The gene calls are TRBV4-3 and TRBJ2-7; D gene ambiguous. Per the germline V gene, CDR1 is LGHNA and CDR2 is YSLEER. This CDR3 region has 15 residues. V dropped 1 base and J dropped 3 bases, with 13 bases sitting between them. The CDR3 here is CASSQGPLPGYEQYF. The DNA for the CDR3 is TGCGCCAGCAGCCAAGGCCCACTCCCAGGCTACGAGCAGTACTTC.

The chain has TRBV5-6 and TRBJ1-1, with D tentatively TRBD1 (5 bases). The germline V gene encodes CDR1 SGHDT and CDR2 YYEEEE. The CDR3 covers 13 residues. Trimming stripped 4 bases from V and 11 bases from J, with 18 bases between. The CDR3 nucleotides are TGTGCCAGCAGCGGAACAGGTTGGCCCGGTGCTTTCTTT. It specifies CASSGTGWPGAFF.

This clone appeared a single time. The chain couples TRBV7-9 to TRBJ2-2, with TRBD1 as a possible D gene (6 bases). This CDR3 is built from 15 residues. V lost 4 bases, J lost 7 bases, and 16 bases lay in between. Germline assignment: CDR1 SEHNR and CDR2 FQNEAQ (reference sequence). The CDR3 nucleotides read TGTGCCAGCAGCTCTGGGACGACAGGAATCGGGGAGCTGTTTTTT. Protein product: CASSSGTTGIGELFF.

This chain uses TRBV7-8 with TRBJ2-3; a possible D gene is TRBD2 (6 bases). Germline CDR1 SGHVS, CDR2 FQNEAQ. The CDR3 loop spans 15 amino acids. The germline V and J ends were trimmed by 5 bases and 2 bases, with 14 bases remaining between them. The CDR3 protein is CASSHSGGVTDTQYF. CDR3 nucleotides: TGTGCCAGCAGCCACTCCGGGGGAGTCACAGATACGCAGTATTTT.

The V call is TRBV4-2, the J call TRBJ2-7; 9 bases match TRBD2. J was trimmed by 5 bases and V by 3 bases; bases with no gene match: 14. From germline, CDR1 is LGHNA and CDR2 YNFKEQ. This CDR3 contains 17 residues. CDR3 sequence: CASSHYGIAGVENEQYF. The CDR3 DNA is TGTGCCAGCAGCCACTACGGGATAGCGGGAGTAGAAAACGAGCAGTACTTC.

This rearrangement joins TRBV4-3 to TRBJ2-3, with D possibly being TRBD1 (5 bases). The V end lost 1 base, the J end lost 4 bases, and 9 bases lay between the germline ends. CDR1 and CDR2 from the germline V gene are LGHNA and YSLEER. This CDR3 is 14 amino acids long. The CDR3 DNA reads TGCGCCAGCAGCCAAGGGGGCGCGTCAGATACGCAGTATTTT. This translates into CASSQGGASDTQYF.

The chain carries TRBV6-1 and TRBJ1-5; D ambiguous. The CDR3 covers 13 residues. CDR1 is MNHNS, CDR2 SASEGT, per germline. With 2 bases removed from V and 3 bases from J, the gap between germline ends came to 5 bases. The CDR3 loop is CASSEYPNQPQHF. The DNA of the CDR3 is TGTGCCAGCAGTGAATATCCCAATCAGCCCCAGCATTTT.

The chain recombines TRBV28 with TRBJ2-2; 9 positions match TRBD1. The trim removed 3 bases at V and 5 bases at J, leaving 7 bases unmatched. Germline lookup yields CDR1 MDHEN and CDR2 SYDVKM. The CDR3 runs 16 residues. DNA of the CDR3: TGTGCCAGCAGTTTTTGGATGACAGGGGGGACCGGGGAGCTGTTTTTT. Amino acid sequence: CASSFWMTGGTGELFF.

The chain is built from TRBV5-1 and TRBJ2-7; 9 bases match TRBD1. The J segment lost 5 bases and the V segment lost 4 bases, leaving 7 bases of the junction unmatched. Per germline, CDR1 SGHRS and CDR2 YFSETQ. This CDR3 comprises 14 residues. The CDR3 here is CASSHGTGNDEQYF. CDR3 nucleotides: TGCGCCAGCAGCCACGGGACAGGGAATGACGAGCAGTACTTC.

This sequence joins TRBV4-3 and TRBJ1-2, with D tentatively TRBD1 (5 bases). The CDR3 totals 17 residues. Trimming removed 0 bases from V and 4 bases from J, with 18 bases in between. CDR1 is LGHNA and CDR2 is YSLEER in the germline V gene. The CDR3 spells CASSQDEGSGVLYGYTF. The CDR3 bases are TGCGCCAGCAGCCAAGATGAGGGGAGCGGGGTGCTCTATGGCTACACCTTC.

V gene TRBV6-5 combines with J gene TRBJ2-7; 9 positions agree with TRBD2. From germline, CDR1 is MNHEY and CDR2 SVGAGI. Germline trimming cut 8 bases from V and 6 bases from J; bases unmatched to any gene: 8. CDR3 size: 13 residues. In DNA form, the CDR3 reads TGTGCCAGCGCTAGCGGGATGAGTCTCGAGCAGTACTTC. This translates into CASASGMSLEQYF.

This clone was counted only a few times. The chain links TRBV10-2 to TRBJ1-2; 7 positions match TRBD1. Germline values: CDR1 WSHSY, CDR2 SAAADI. The CDR3 consists of 13 residues. Unmatched junction bases numbered 7, after V lost 8 bases and J lost 4 bases. Written as DNA, the CDR3 is TGCGCCAGCGGCTGGGACAGACTCTATGGCTACACCTTC. Translating it yields CASGWDRLYGYTF.